This T cell receptor (beta chain) is drawn from a study of shared clonotypes between healthy human individuals. Findings of the study overall: It was only blood that was sampled, and tissue repertoires likely differ.

Details on this clone: Antigen specificity is unknown.

Germline V gene data show CDR1 as SGHRS and CDR2 as YFSETQ. The trim removed 2 bases at V and 3 bases at J, leaving 9 bases unmatched. This CDR3 comprises 17 residues. Within Nashville, Tennessee resided all donors, each a Caucasian adult. Splitting the CD4+ cells yielded a CD45RA+ naive subset and a CD45RA-negative memory subset. The protocol was immunoSEQ multiplex PCR, while the TCRdb copy is restricted to in-frame clones and leaves out a portion. This table holds 2 million to 2.5 million clones, about nine tenths found once. The chain has TRBV5-1 and TRBJ2-1; TRBD2 agrees at 9 bases. Sequencing was carried out using naive CD4+ T cells from PBMCs. Sample subset: CD45RA+ positively selected. This clonotype was obtained from a man younger than 30 in good health. Some clones in this sample may be carry-over from other donors' samples. In DNA, the CDR3 is TGCGCCAGCAGCTTTAGCGGGAGCTCCGGAGGCTACAATGAGCAGTTCTTC. Protein sequence: CASSFSGSSGGYNEQFF.